One sample yielded the 10 T cell receptor beta chains listed below, sequenced in a study of early T cells in non-severe SARS-CoV-2 infection. One entry per CDR3 protein, called by TCRdb with MiXCR from the 5' RACE reads. This table holds roughly 70,000 distinct CDR3 sequences, around 20% found once. Specimen: whole blood, collected at baseline. These receptor sequences come from an adult who was a healthcare worker with PCR-confirmed SARS-CoV-2 infection or an uninfected control (not recorded which).

The chain combines TRBV30 with TRBJ1-2, with 7 bases aligning to TRBD1. The CDR3 length is 13 residues. CDR1 and CDR2 (germline): GTSNPN, SVGIG (reference sequence). V gave up 4 bases and J gave up 7 bases; unmatched junction bases: 9. This chain's CDR3 is CAWIWTGGFGYTF. The CDR3 coding sequence is TGTGCCTGGATTTGGACAGGTGGTTTTGGCTACACCTTC. Full variable domain (outside the CDR3, taken from reference TRBV30 and TRBJ1-2): SQTIHQWPATLVQPVGSPLSLECTVEGTSNPNLYWYRQAAGRGLQLLFYSVGIGQISSEVPQNLSASRPQDRQFILSSKKLLLSDSGFYLCAWIWTGGFGYTFGSGTRLTVV.

The V gene is TRBV7-2, the J gene TRBJ2-1; 10 bases fit TRBD2. This CDR3 has 15 residues. The V gene's germline CDR1 is SGHTA and CDR2 FQGNSA. V lost 5 bases, J lost 11 bases, and 12 bases stayed unmatched. The CDR3: CASSLLAGETMKQFF. The CDR3, as DNA: TGTGCCAGCAGCCTTCTAGCGGGAGAGACAATGAAGCAGTTCTTC.

CDR3 residues: CASGTGPYQETQYF. The CDR3 region has the DNA TGTGCCAGCGGGACGGGACCGTACCAAGAGACCCAGTACTTC. The rearrangement joins TRBV6-8 to TRBJ2-5; D could derive from TRBD1 or TRBD2 (5 bases each). The CDR3 is 14 amino acids. Trimming removed 8 bases at V and 0 bases at J, with 13 bases between. CDR1 and CDR2 from the germline V gene are MNHGY and SAAAGT.

This clonotype was counted ten times or more. V gene TRBV6-4 combines with J gene TRBJ2-2; D gene uncertain. This CDR3 has 14 amino acids. V lost 3 bases and J 1 base, leaving 6 bases between the germline ends. Germline V gene lookup returns CDR1 MRHNA and CDR2 SNTAGT. DNA for the CDR3: TGTGCCAGCAGTGAGGACGGGAACACCGGGGAGCTGTTTTTT. Amino acids: CASSEDGNTGELFF.

The table lists this clonotype with a few counts. The chain combines TRBV6-5 with TRBJ1-1; 7 bases match TRBD1. The V gene's germline CDR1 is MNHEY and CDR2 SVGAGI. V lost 1 base to trimming and J lost 1 base; unmatched junction nucleotides: 3. The CDR3 runs 15 residues. The CDR3 region has the DNA TGTGCCAGCAGTTACTATGGGACAGAGAACACTGAAGCTTTCTTT. Its translation is CASSYYGTENTEAFF.

This clonotype came up once. V is TRBV20-1 and J is TRBJ2-7; D tentatively fits TRBD1 or TRBD2 (5 bases each). The CDR3 covers 14 residues. The V gene's germline CDR1 is DFQATT and CDR2 SNEGSKA (reference sequence). V lost 2 bases and J lost 4, with 15 bases in between. CDR3 DNA sequence: TGCAGTGCTAGATCCGGGACGGACTTATACGAGCAGTACTTC. Amino acids: CSARSGTDLYEQYF.

This clonotype was recorded a few times. This chain joins TRBV6-6 and TRBJ2-7; 15 nucleotides agree with TRBD2. Germline CDR1 reads MNHNY; CDR2 reads SVGAGI (reference sequence). Trimming removed 0 bases from V and 0 bases from J; junction bases left unmatched: 9. The CDR3 has 20 residues. CDR3 nucleotide sequence: TGTGCCAGCAGTTACTCCCGAACCGGGACTAGCGGGAGGTTCTCCTACGAGCAGTACTTC. Its translation: CASSYSRTGTSGRFSYEQYF.

The chain joins TRBV18 to TRBJ2-3; D is unclear. The CDR3 has 16 residues. Germline CDR1 KGHSH, CDR2 LQKENI. Trimming shortened V by 2 bases and J by 3 bases, and 15 bases separated the two germline ends. The CDR3 is CASSPGDGFGTDTQYF. The DNA for the CDR3 is TGTGCCAGCTCACCAGGTGACGGCTTTGGGACAGATACGCAGTATTTT.

The rearrangement uses TRBV7-2 and TRBJ2-1; D uncertain. With 3 bases removed from V and 1 base from J, the gap between germline ends came to 4 bases. This CDR3 has 13 amino acids. Germline loops: CDR1 SGHTA, CDR2 FQGNSA. The CDR3 spells CASSFLSYNEQFF. CDR3 nucleotides: TGTGCCAGCAGCTTTCTTTCCTACAATGAGCAGTTCTTC.

This clonotype occurred a few times. This sequence joins TRBV6-2 or TRBV6-3 and TRBJ2-7, with 10 nucleotides matching TRBD1. CDR3 length: 14 amino acids. Germline values: CDR1 MNHEY, CDR2 SVGEGT. J gave up 3 bases and V 4 bases, and 3 bases lay outside the gene matches. CDR3 residues: CASSWDRGVYEQYF. The CDR3 region has the DNA TGTGCCAGCAGTTGGGACAGGGGAGTCTACGAGCAGTACTTC.